Listed below are T cell receptor beta chains from one sample, sequenced in a study of shared clonotypes between healthy human individuals. Measured with immunoSEQ multiplex PCR; TCRdb has only the in-frame clones, and not every one. The profile shows 1.4 million to 1.5 million clones, roughly 96% of them singletons. The sequencing input was naive CD4+ T cells sorted from blood. All receptors come from a man aged 25 to 40 in good health. The CDR3 runs from the conserved cysteine through the conserved F or W. The D gene is left open where the match is weak. Size tells how often a clone was seen (once, few, many) or the class of an expanded clone, and some rows leave it out.

j_call v_call d_call clone_size cdr3_nt cdr3_aa
TRBJ2-7 TRBV6-1 TRBD2 - TGTGCCAGCAGTACCGGGACTAGAAGTTACGAGCAGTACTTC CASSTGTRSYEQYF
TRBJ2-1 TRBV12-1 - - TGTGCCAGCAGCTTTGGGCTCACATCCTACAATGAGCAGTTCTTC CASSFGLTSYNEQFF
TRBJ2-1 TRBV5-1 TRBD2 - TGCGCCAGCAGCTTGGGGCTAGCGGATGGGGTTGAGCAGTTCTTC CASSLGLADGVEQFF
TRBJ2-2 TRBV5-4 - - TGTGCCAGCAGCTTAGGGGTGACCGGGGAGCTGTTTTTT CASSLGVTGELFF
TRBJ1-2 TRBV5-4 - - TGTGCCAGCAGCTTGCAGGGCGGCTACACCTTC CASSLQGGYTF
TRBJ2-1 TRBV7-8 TRBD2 - TGTGCCAGCAGCTTCTTCGGGAGGAGGTACAATGAGCAGTTCTTC CASSFFGRRYNEQFF
TRBJ2-1 TRBV5-1 TRBD1 - TGCGCCAGCAGCTTGAAGGGGACAGGCAACAATGAGCAGTTCTTC CASSLKGTGNNEQFF
TRBJ2-5 TRBV2 TRBD2 - TGTGCCAGCAGTGAACCGGGACTAGCGGGAGGGCTAGGAGAGACCCAGTACTTC CASSEPGLAGGLGETQYF
TRBJ2-1 TRBV28 TRBD2 - TGTGCCAGCAGTCCGTCCGGGACTAGCGGGAGAAATGAGCAGTTCTTC CASSPSGTSGRNEQFF
TRBJ1-1 TRBV29-1 - - TGCAGCGCCAGAAGGGGGGAGAACACTGAAGCTTTCTTT CSARRGENTEAFF
TRBJ1-5 TRBV6-5 - - TGTGCCAGCAGCATTATAGGGCAGCCCCAGCATTTT CASSIIGQPQHF
TRBJ2-5 TRBV2 - - TGTGCCAGCAGTGTTAGCGGAGGAAGCAAAGAGACCCAGTACTTC CASSVSGGSKETQYF
TRBJ2-7 TRBV7-8 TRBD1 - TGTGCCAGCAGCTTTGGGACAGGGTTGGAGACCTACGAGCAGTACTTC CASSFGTGLETYEQYF
TRBJ1-2 TRBV28 TRBD1 - TGTGCCAGCAGTACCGCCGGGACAGGGGCCTATGGCTACACCTTC CASSTAGTGAYGYTF
TRBJ2-1 TRBV28 TRBD2 - TGTGCCAGCAGTTTGTTCACTAGCGGGAGGGGAAATGAGCAGTTCTTC CASSLFTSGRGNEQFF
TRBJ2-5 TRBV28 TRBD2 - TGTGCCAGCAGTTTATTTCCGGGAGGGCCAAAGACCCAGTACTTC CASSLFPGGPKTQYF
TRBJ2-1 TRBV27 - - TGTGCCAGCAGTTTACGGGAACCAACCTACAATGAGCAGTTCTTC CASSLREPTYNEQFF
TRBJ2-7 TRBV5-6 TRBD2 once TGTGCCAGCAGCTTGATCGGGAGGGAAACCTACGAGCAGTACTTC CASSLIGRETYEQYF
TRBJ1-1 TRBV5-1 TRBD1 - TGCGCCAGCAGCCCCCAAGGGACAGGGGAAACTGAAGCTTTCTTT CASSPQGTGETEAFF
TRBJ2-3 TRBV4-3 - - TGCGCCAGCAGCCAGCTAGCGCTTAGCACAGATACGCAGTATTTT CASSQLALSTDTQYF
TRBJ2-3 TRBV9 - - TGTGCCAGCAGCGTCACAGGGAGCACAGATACGCAGTATTTT CASSVTGSTDTQYF
TRBJ2-5 TRBV7-7 TRBD2 - TGTGCCAGCAGCTTAGGGACTAGCGGGAGAAGGGAAGAGACCCAGTACTTC CASSLGTSGRREETQYF
TRBJ1-5 TRBV5-1 - - TGCGCCAGCAGCCAAAACCCCACCGACAGCCCGACGAATCAGCCCCAGCATTTT CASSQNPTDSPTNQPQHF
TRBJ2-6 TRBV9 TRBD1 - TGTGCCAGCAGCATACAGGGGACTGGGGCCAACGTCCTGACTTTC CASSIQGTGANVLTF
TRBJ2-3 TRBV30 TRBD2 - TGTGCCTGGAGTGTAAGACTAGCGGGAACAGATACGCAGTATTTT CAWSVRLAGTDTQYF
TRBJ2-1 TRBV7-6 - - TGTGCCAGCAGCTCTAGCGCCCAGGAGCAGTTCTTC CASSSSAQEQFF
TRBJ2-3 TRBV5-1 - - TGCGCCAGCAGCTTGGACGTACCTAGCACAGATACGCAGTATTTT CASSLDVPSTDTQYF
TRBJ1-5 TRBV28 TRBD1 - TGTGCCAGCAGTTTGGATCCCGGGGCAGGGGGCTTAAACAATCAGCCCCAGCATTTT CASSLDPGAGGLNNQPQHF
TRBJ2-7 TRBV28 TRBD2 - TGTGCCAGCAGTTTACTGGCGGCTAGCGGGAGGTCCAGCTCCTACGAGCAGTACTTC CASSLLAASGRSSSYEQYF
TRBJ1-1 TRBV11-1 - - TGTGCCAGCAGCTTAGGGAGGCCTTCCACTGAAGCTTTCTTT CASSLGRPSTEAFF
TRBJ2-1 TRBV5-1 - - TGCGCCAGCAGCTTGGCTAGCGACTACAATGAGCAGTTCTTC CASSLASDYNEQFF
TRBJ2-7 TRBV7-2 TRBD2 - TGTGCCAGCAGCCAGAAACCGGGACTAGCGGGAGAGGGGGGTGACGAGCAGTACTTC CASSQKPGLAGEGGDEQYF
TRBJ1-2 TRBV10-2 - - TGCGCCAGCAGATTAGGAGGTGGGGCCCGAGAGAGCGCCAACTATGGCTACACCTTC CASRLGGGARESANYGYTF
TRBJ2-1 TRBV18 - - TGTGCCAGCTCACCCAAACCGGGACATCGAAACAATGAGCAGTTCTTC CASSPKPGHRNNEQFF
TRBJ2-2 TRBV5-4 - - TGTGCCAGCAGCCAGGAGAACACCGGGGAGCTGTTTTTT CASSQENTGELFF
TRBJ2-1 TRBV7-6 - once TGTGCCAGCAGCTTAAGGGGGACGAGCTCCTACAATGAGCAGTTCTTC CASSLRGTSSYNEQFF
TRBJ2-7 TRBV20-1 - - TGCAGTGCTTCTACAGGCTACGAGCAGTACTTC CSASTGYEQYF
TRBJ2-7 TRBV11-2 TRBD2 once TGTGCCAGCAGACCCCTAGCGGGAGGGCCCTCCTACGAGCAGTACTTC CASRPLAGGPSYEQYF
TRBJ2-7 TRBV19 TRBD2 - TGTGCCAGTAGTACGACTAGCGGGAGCGTCCACGAGCAGTACTTC CASSTTSGSVHEQYF
TRBJ1-1 TRBV6-1 TRBD1 - TGTGCCAGCAGATCGGGACAGGACTTGAACACTGAAGCTTTCTTT CASRSGQDLNTEAFF
TRBJ2-1 TRBV11-3 - - TGTGCCAGTTCCTCCGGGGGCTACAATGAGCAGTTCTTC CASSSGGYNEQFF
TRBJ2-5 TRBV5-1 - - TGCGCCAGCAGCTTGGTACAGGGTATCCAAGAGACCCAGTACTTC CASSLVQGIQETQYF
TRBJ1-4 TRBV7-2 TRBD1 once TGTGCCAGCAGCACACAGACAGGGGCATATGAAAAACTGTTTTTT CASSTQTGAYEKLFF
TRBJ2-2 TRBV5-1 TRBD2 - TGCGCCAGCAGCCTCCCGGGGAGCGGGAGAATGAACACCGGGGAGCTGTTTTTT CASSLPGSGRMNTGELFF
TRBJ2-3 TRBV4-1 - - TGCGCCAGCAGCCAAGATGCCCAGACCACAGATACGCAGTATTTT CASSQDAQTTDTQYF